This T cell receptor beta chain is drawn from a study of blood T cell repertoires in COVID-19 (dated by TCRdb to 2020 to 2022). With respect to the entire study: The collaborator samples originated in the United States, Italy and Spain and spanned the acute and convalescent phases of COVID-19. The samples were drawn from two sources: the first 160 participants of the ongoing ImmuneRACE study, and 1,000 to 1,500 subjects contributed by 6 global collaborators. The material from the prospective study consisted of cDNA or gDNA derived from T cells, B-cell-depleted T cells, or PBMCs. The sample metadata nearly always contained a de-identified subject ID, COVID-19 status, age in years and sex. The repertoires were released in a freely available public database meant as a resource for research on the immune response to SARS-CoV-2. Where available, HLA class I and class II types were obtained from metadata supplied by the sample provider rather than from assay-based typing. Deeply sampled blood TCRbeta repertoires from subjects exposed to, actively infected with, or recovered from COVID-19 were included in the dataset.

TCRbeta CDR3 regions were amplified from genomic DNA using the immunoSEQ Assay, a bias-controlled multiplex PCR. Turning to the authors' computational methods: The number of nucleated cells in each sample was estimated from the amplification of reference gene primers within the assay. Sequence reads were collapsed and filtered to measure the absolute abundance of every unique TCRbeta CDR3 rearrangement. Productive Simpson clonality was computed per sample as the square root of Simpson's diversity index over productive rearrangements. In TCRdb, the immuneACCESS table is reduced to in-frame sequences with V and J assigned. These tables do not hold every clone; where another copy was compared, an unresolved V gene accounts for under half, and the others remain unexplained. From that table come the V and J calls and clone size; the DNA was used to work out D and trimming. Within this sample are over 50,000 clones, with approximately 78% of them counted one time only. Approximately 14% of the sample is held by the ten biggest clonotypes.

Here is what the overall study found, with its caveats: How much clinical and demographic metadata was included differed by source and by participant, and the metadata was provided uncurated.

CDR1 and CDR2 were assigned from the germline V gene as MGHRA and YSYEKL. Germline trimming: 1 base from V, 12 bases from J; junction bases outside gene matches: 14. CDR3 length: 16 amino acids, cysteine to phenylalanine. Only the CDR3 portion is preserved as DNA: 48 bases, with reading frame beginning at the first base. Collaborating institutions collected whole blood in K2EDTA tubes following their own protocols. For TCRbeta analysis, collaborators shipped samples as frozen whole blood, isolated PBMCs, or DNA extracted from either of those sample types. Concerning this clone itself: Its antigen is still unknown. Per-base qualities were not stored, and no clone one base away is much larger.

The sequence is built from TRBV4-1 and TRBJ2-1, and TRBD1 aligns with 8 junction nucleotides. This sequence was found in an elderly man with acute or convalescent COVID-19. Sample: peripheral blood. The DNA sequence is as follows: TGCGCCAGCAGCCAAGGGTCCAGGGGGCTCCTACGGGGGCAGTTCTTC. Its coded protein is CASSQGSRGLLRGQFF.